This TCR beta chain was retrieved from a study of T cell responses to AZD1222 COVID-19 vaccine (dated by TCRdb to the early 2020s). Regarding the study in general: TCR sequencing was performed for 230 to 250 trial participants, of whom about 200 were given two doses of AZD1222 and around 26 were given two doses of MenACWY control vaccine. Trial participants were enrolled by age into 18-55, 56-69 and 70-plus year subgroups, with roughly 150, 30 and 60 TCR-sequenced participants respectively. Overall results and qualifications from the work: In the small 56-69-year group, the increase in depth fell short of significance, most likely because of low power. Vaccine-associated CD4 TCRs spanned the whole spike protein, with dominant responses in regions 160-218 and 743-854. Conclusions about previously exposed vaccinees are limited, since just 6 or 7 AZD1222 recipients were seropositive for SARS-CoV-2 at baseline. Nearly half of unique spike-specific TCRs reportedly recognized epitopes outside regions mutated in the B.1.351 and B.1.1.7 variants. Participants were mostly white British and included more females than males, and it was suggested by the authors that clonal diversity may have been underestimated. Spike-specific TCR breadth and depth rose significantly after two AZD1222 doses compared with day 0 and with MenACWY recipients. Because no day 14 peak-response samples were available, repertoires were characterized only after the peak T cell response.

This clone was recorded a few times. Its antigen remains undetermined. Base qualities were left out, and no much larger clone turns up one base away. This specimen's time point label, interpreted: baseline before first vaccination. Reading the label with the study, this specimen's treatment or condition is: meningococcal conjugate vaccine given as trial control. Vaccinee samples were obtained from the UK trials COV001 and COV002, which included a single-blind randomized controlled phase 2/3 trial of AZD1222 (ChAdOx1 nCoV-19) in healthy adults. For TCRbeta chain sequencing, PBMC samples from trial participants were taken at day 0 and at day 28 after the second dose. The germline V gene (reference sequence) provides CDR1 SEHNR and CDR2 FQNEAQ. The CDR3 runs 16 residues from the cysteine to the phenylalanine. CDR3 DNA only is kept here, 48 bases in frame from base 1. Germline trimming: 4 bases from V, 5 bases from J; junction bases outside gene matches: 5.

The CDR3 regions of human TCRbeta chains were analyzed by immunosequencing. Per the original workflow: TCRs in the repertoires were matched against a reference library of SARS-CoV-2-specific TCRs that had been generated with the MIRA antigen-specificity platform. Breadth meant the fraction of unique TCRs that were SARS-CoV-2-associated, whereas depth meant the fraction of total T cells that were SARS-CoV-2-associated. Each spike-specific TCR was assigned to its reactive spike region and to a CD4 or CD8 class using the MIRA data. Log10-transformed breadth and depth values were compared by one-way ANOVA with Sidak's multiple comparisons tests. TCRdb re-hosts the immuneACCESS table, in-frame sequences only. Its copies lack some clones; in the studies checked, an unresolved V gene accounts for under half of them, and the cause for the rest is not known. D and trimming come from the DNA, and the V and J calls and clone size come from that table. For this sample there are about 140,000 clones; 85% to 95% appear just once. Around 0.85% of the sample is in the top ten clones.

In this chain, TRBV7-9 is recombined with TRBJ2-3, with TRBD2 identical over 14 junction bases. Sample: peripheral blood, taken on day 0 of MenACWY control vaccination. The origin of this receptor is an adult in good health. The CDR3 in this case is CASSSTSGRALDTQYF. The sequence in DNA is TGTGCCAGCAGCTCGACTAGCGGGAGGGCCTTAGATACGCAGTATTTT.